Following are 3 T cell receptor beta chains from one sample sequenced in a study. Each CDR3 protein is one row after TCRdb ran MiXCR on the RT-PCR reads. The sample records more than 550,000 distinct CDR3 sequences, 13% to 15% being singletons. Source material: memory CD4+ T cells from blood. Receptors originate from a female donor in good health, serving as a healthy control.

This clonotype turned up a few times. The chain combines TRBV7-3 with TRBJ2-7; tentatively, D is TRBD1 or TRBD2 (5 bases each). This CDR3 has 14 amino acids. The germline V gene has CDR1 SGHTA and CDR2 FQGTGA. V was shortened by 1 base and J by 6 bases, with 13 bases between the two germline ends. The CDR3 DNA sequence: TGTGCCAGCAGCTTAATTGTCGGGGCCGGCGAGCAGTACTTC. This codes for CASSLIVGAGEQYF.

This chain uses TRBV12-3 or TRBV12-4 with TRBJ1-2; D is perhaps TRBD1 (6 bases). CDR3 length: 14 residues. V was shortened by 3 bases and J by 8 bases, with 16 bases between the two germline ends. For the CDR3, the DNA is TGTGCCAGCAGTTTTGGGCAGGGGCGTTGGGGCTACACCTTC. It specifies CASSFGQGRWGYTF.

V and J are TRBV4-3 and TRBJ2-5; 7 bases map to TRBD2. The junction had 4 bases not matched to a gene; V was cut back by 1 base and J by 8 bases. CDR1 is LGHNA and CDR2 is YSLEER in the germline V gene. The CDR3 covers 13 residues. This CDR3 is CASSQVSGGTQYF. The CDR3 nucleotides read TGCGCCAGCAGCCAAGTTTCGGGGGGAACCCAGTACTTC.